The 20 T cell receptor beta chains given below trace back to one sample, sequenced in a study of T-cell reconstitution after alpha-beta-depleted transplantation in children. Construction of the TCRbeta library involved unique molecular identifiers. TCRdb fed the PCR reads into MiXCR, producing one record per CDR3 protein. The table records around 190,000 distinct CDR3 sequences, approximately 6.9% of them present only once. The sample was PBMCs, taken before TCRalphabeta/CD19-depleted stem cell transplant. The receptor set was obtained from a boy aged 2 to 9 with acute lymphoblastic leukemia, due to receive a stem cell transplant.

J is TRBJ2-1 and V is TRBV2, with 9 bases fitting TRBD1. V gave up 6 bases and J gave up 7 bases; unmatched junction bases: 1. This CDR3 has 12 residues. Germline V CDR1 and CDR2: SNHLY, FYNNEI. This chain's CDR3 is CASSDRGNEQFF. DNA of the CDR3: TGTGCCAGCAGCGACAGGGGGAATGAGCAGTTCTTC. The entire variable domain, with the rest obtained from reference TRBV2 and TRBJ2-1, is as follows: EPEVTQTPSHQVTQMGQEVILRCVPISNHLYFYWYRQILGQKVEFLVSFYNNEISEKSEIFDDQFSVERPDGSNFTLKIRSTKLEDSAMYFCASSDRGNEQFFGPGTRLTVL.

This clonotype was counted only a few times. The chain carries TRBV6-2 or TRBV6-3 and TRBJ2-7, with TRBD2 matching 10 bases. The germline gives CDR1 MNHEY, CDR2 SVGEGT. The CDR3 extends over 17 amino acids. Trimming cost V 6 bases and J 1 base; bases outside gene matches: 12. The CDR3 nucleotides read TGTGCCAGCAGCTCGCCCTTCACTAGCGGGGTATCCTACGAGCAGTACTTC. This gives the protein CASSSPFTSGVSYEQYF.

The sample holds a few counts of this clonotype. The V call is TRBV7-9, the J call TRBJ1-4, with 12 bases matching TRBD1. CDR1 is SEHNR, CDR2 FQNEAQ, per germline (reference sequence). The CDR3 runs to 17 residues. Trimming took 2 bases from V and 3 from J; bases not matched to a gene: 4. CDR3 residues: CASSLRGQGAANEKLFF. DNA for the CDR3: TGTGCCAGCAGCTTAAGGGGACAGGGGGCTGCTAATGAAAAACTGTTTTTT.

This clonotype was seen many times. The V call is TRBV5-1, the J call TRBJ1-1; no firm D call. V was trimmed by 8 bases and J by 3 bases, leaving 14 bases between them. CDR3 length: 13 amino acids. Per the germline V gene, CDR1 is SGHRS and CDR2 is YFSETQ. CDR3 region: CASVLEGDTEAFF. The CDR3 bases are TGCGCCAGTGTCTTAGAGGGCGACACTGAAGCTTTCTTT.

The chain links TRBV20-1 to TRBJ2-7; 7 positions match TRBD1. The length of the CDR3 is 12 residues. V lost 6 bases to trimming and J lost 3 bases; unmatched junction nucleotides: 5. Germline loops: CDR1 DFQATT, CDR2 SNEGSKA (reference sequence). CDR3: CSARQGIYEQYF. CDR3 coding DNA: TGCAGTGCGCGACAGGGTATCTACGAGCAGTACTTC.

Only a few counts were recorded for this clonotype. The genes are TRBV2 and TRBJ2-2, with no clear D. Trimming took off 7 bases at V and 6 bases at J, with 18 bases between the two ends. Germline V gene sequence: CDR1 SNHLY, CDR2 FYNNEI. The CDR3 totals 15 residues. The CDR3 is CASIGNQDNAGELFF. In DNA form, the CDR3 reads TGTGCCAGCATTGGGAACCAGGATAACGCCGGGGAGCTGTTTTTT.

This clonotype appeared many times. CDR3 sequence: CASSLSRQDYEQYF. CDR3 bases: TGTGCCAGCAGCTTAAGTCGACAGGACTACGAGCAGTACTTC. The chain links TRBV7-6 to TRBJ2-7; tentatively, D is TRBD1 (6 bases). The CDR3 spans 14 residues. The ends were cut back, 2 bases at V and 3 bases at J, with 11 bases in the middle. Germline-derived CDR1 and CDR2 are SGHVS and FNYEAQ.

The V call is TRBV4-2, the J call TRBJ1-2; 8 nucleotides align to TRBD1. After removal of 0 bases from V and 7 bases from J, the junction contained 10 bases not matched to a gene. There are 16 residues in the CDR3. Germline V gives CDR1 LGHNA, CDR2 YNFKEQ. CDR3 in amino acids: CASSQDLTDRVRGYTF. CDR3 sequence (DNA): TGTGCCAGCAGCCAAGATTTGACGGACAGGGTCCGTGGCTACACCTTC.

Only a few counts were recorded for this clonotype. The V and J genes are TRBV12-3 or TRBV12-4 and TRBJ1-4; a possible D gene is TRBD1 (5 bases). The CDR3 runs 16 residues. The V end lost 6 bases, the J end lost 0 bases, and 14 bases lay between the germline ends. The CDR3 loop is CASRTTGFPTNEKLFF. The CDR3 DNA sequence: TGTGCCAGCAGGACCACAGGCTTTCCAACTAATGAAAAACTGTTTTTT.

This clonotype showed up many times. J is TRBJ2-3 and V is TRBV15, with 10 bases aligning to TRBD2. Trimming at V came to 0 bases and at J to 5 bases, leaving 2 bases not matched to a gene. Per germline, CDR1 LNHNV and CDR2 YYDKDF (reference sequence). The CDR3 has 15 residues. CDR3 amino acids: CATSREEREGDTQYF. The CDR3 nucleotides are TGTGCCACCAGCAGAGAAGAGCGGGAGGGAGATACGCAGTATTTT. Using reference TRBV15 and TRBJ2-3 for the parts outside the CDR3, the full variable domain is DAMVIQNPRYQVTQFGKPVTLSCSQTLNHNVMYWYQQKSSQAPKLLFHYYDKDFNNEADTPDNFQSRRPNTSFCFLDIRSPGLGDTAMYLCATSREEREGDTQYFGPGTRLTVL.

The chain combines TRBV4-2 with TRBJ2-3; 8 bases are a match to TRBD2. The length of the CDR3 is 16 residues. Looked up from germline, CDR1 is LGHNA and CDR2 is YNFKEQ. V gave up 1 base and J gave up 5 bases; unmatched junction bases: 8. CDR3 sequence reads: CASSQVGGGREDTQYF. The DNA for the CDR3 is TGTGCCAGCAGCCAAGTAGGCGGGGGGAGAGAAGATACGCAGTATTTT.

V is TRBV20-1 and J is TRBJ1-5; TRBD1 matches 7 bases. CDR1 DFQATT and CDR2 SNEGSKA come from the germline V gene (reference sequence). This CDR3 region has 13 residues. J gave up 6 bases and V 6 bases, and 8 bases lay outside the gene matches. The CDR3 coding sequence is TGCAGTGCCCCGGGACAGCCGCCTCAGCCCCAGCATTTT. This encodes CSAPGQPPQPQHF.

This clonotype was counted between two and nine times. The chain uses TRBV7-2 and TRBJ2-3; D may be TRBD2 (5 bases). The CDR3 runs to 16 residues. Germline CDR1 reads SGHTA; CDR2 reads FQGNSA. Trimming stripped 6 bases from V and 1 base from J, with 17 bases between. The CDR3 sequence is CASRHRVEEGTDTQYF. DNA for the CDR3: TGTGCCAGCAGACACCGGGTCGAGGAGGGCACAGATACGCAGTATTTT.

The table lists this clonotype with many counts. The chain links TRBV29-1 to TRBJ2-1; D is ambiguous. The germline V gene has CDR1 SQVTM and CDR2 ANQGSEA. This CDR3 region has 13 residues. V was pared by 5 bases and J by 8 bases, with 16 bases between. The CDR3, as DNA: TGCAGCGTTTGCCCCAAGATAGGCTATGAGCAGTTCTTC. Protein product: CSVCPKIGYEQFF.

For the CDR3, the DNA is TGCGCCAGCAGCTTCCGGCGCCCCTCGACAGGGTCTGGAAACACCATATATTTT. Amino acid sequence: CASSFRRPSTGSGNTIYF. V and J are TRBV5-1 and TRBJ1-3; 7 nucleotides align to TRBD1. The germline CDR1 and CDR2 sequences are SGHRS and YFSETQ. With 2 bases clipped from V and 1 base from J, the junction kept 12 bases outside the gene matches. The CDR3 is 18 amino acids.

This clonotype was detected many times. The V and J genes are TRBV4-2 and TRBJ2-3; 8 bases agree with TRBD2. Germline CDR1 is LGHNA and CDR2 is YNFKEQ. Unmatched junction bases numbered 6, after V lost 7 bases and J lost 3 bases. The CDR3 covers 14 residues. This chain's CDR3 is CASTERGGTDTQYF. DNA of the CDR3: TGTGCCAGCACCGAACGGGGGGGGACAGATACGCAGTATTTT.

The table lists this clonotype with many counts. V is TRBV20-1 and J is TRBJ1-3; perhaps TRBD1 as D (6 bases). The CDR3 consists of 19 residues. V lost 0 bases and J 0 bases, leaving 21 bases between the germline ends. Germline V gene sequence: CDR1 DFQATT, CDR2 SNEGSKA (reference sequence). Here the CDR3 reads CSARDPGTRSSSSGNTIYF. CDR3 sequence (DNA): TGCAGTGCTAGAGATCCAGGGACACGTTCCTCCAGCTCTGGAAACACCATATATTTT.

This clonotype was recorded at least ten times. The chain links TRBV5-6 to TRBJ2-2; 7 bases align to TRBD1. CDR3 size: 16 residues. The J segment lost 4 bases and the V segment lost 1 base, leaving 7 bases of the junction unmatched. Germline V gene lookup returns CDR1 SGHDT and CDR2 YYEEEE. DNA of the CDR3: TGTGCCAGCAGCTTGTTAGGGGGCGAAGTCACCGGGGAGCTGTTTTTT. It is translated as CASSLLGGEVTGELFF.

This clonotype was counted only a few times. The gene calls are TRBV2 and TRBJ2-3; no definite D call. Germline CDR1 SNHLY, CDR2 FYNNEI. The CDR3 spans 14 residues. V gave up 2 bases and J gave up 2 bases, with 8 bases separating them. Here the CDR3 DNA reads TGTGCCAGCAGTGAACGGCTAGTCACAGATACGCAGTATTTT. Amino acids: CASSERLVTDTQYF.

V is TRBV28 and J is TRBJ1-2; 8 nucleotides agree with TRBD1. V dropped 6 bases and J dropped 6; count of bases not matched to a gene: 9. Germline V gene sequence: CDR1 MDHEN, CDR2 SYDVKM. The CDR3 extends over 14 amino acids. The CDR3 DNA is TGTGCCAGCAGCAGGACAGGGTTGGTAGATGGCTACACCTTC. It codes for CASSRTGLVDGYTF.